This entry lists 14 T cell receptor beta chains sequenced from one sample in a study of blood T cell repertoires in COVID-19. The method was immunoSEQ multiplex PCR; TCRdb's version includes in-frame clones alone and lacks a portion of them. The table records tens of thousands of clones, approximately 83% of them present only once. The source material was peripheral blood. The source is a woman older than 75 with acute or convalescent COVID-19.

The V gene is TRBV7-6, the J gene TRBJ2-3, with unresolved D. Trimming took 2 bases from V and 7 from J, leaving 13 bases between them. Germline V gives CDR1 SGHVS, CDR2 FNYEAQ. This CDR3 spans 14 amino acids. CDR3 bases: TGTGCCAGCAGCTTAAATGGCAGTCCAAATACGCAGTATTTT. Translating gives CASSLNGSPNTQYF.

The chain joins TRBV2 to TRBJ1-5; perhaps TRBD1 as D (5 bases). This CDR3 spans 15 amino acids. Germline V lookup: CDR1 SNHLY, CDR2 FYNNEI. The V end was cut by 3 bases, the J end by 3 bases, with 12 bases between. The CDR3 here is CASSELRGDNQPQHF. In DNA form, the CDR3 reads TGTGCCAGCAGTGAGCTGCGGGGGGACAATCAGCCCCAGCATTTT.

In DNA form, the CDR3 reads TGCGCCAGCAGCCAGGACAGCTATCAAGAGACCCAGTACTTC. It codes for CASSQDSYQETQYF. The chain joins TRBV4-3 to TRBJ2-5; the D gene is possibly TRBD1 (6 bases). The V gene lost 3 bases and the J gene lost 2 bases, with 10 bases spanning the gap. The CDR3 is 14 residues long. The germline V gene encodes CDR1 LGHNA and CDR2 YSLEER.

The chain links TRBV20-1 to TRBJ2-7, with D perhaps TRBD2 (6 bases). The CDR3 length is 11 residues. Per the germline V gene, CDR1 is DFQATT and CDR2 is SNEGSKA (reference sequence). V was cut by 6 bases and J by 4 bases, with 10 bases left in between. The CDR3 DNA reads TGCAGTGCCAGGAGGGGTTACGAGCAGTACTTC. It codes for CSARRGYEQYF.

This chain uses TRBV2 with TRBJ2-5; tentative D call: TRBD1 (5 bases). The CDR3 runs to 13 residues. Per germline, CDR1 SNHLY and CDR2 FYNNEI. Trimming took off 6 bases at V and 9 bases at J, with 17 bases between the two ends. The CDR3 DNA sequence: TGTGCCAGCAGGGGGCCTTTTCTTTCGTCCCAGTACTTC. Translated, it gives CASRGPFLSSQYF. The entire variable domain, with the rest obtained from reference TRBV2 and TRBJ2-5, is as follows: EPEVTQTPSHQVTQMGQEVILRCVPISNHLYFYWYRQILGQKVEFLVSFYNNEISEKSEIFDDQFSVERPDGSNFTLKIRSTKLEDSAMYFCASRGPFLSSQYFGPGTRLLVL.

The chain carries TRBV7-2 and TRBJ1-3; 10 nucleotides line up with TRBD1. The length of the CDR3 is 15 residues. Germline-derived CDR1 and CDR2 are SGHTA and FQGNSA. Losses at the gene ends were 5 bases for V and 4 bases for J; bases not matched to a gene: 5. CDR3 in amino acids: CASSPGTGVGNTIYF. CDR3 nucleotides: TGTGCCAGCAGCCCCGGGACAGGGGTCGGAAACACCATATATTTT.

This CDR3 reads CASSLGQGRYGYTF. In nucleotides, the CDR3 is TGTGCCAGCAGTTTAGGACAGGGGCGGTATGGCTACACCTTC. The rearrangement links TRBV28 to TRBJ1-2; 9 bases are a match to TRBD1. Germline V gene lookup returns CDR1 MDHEN and CDR2 SYDVKM. The CDR3 runs 14 residues. J lost 5 bases, V lost 2 bases, and 3 bases had no gene match.

This clone was picked up one time. V is TRBV24-1 and J is TRBJ2-1, with D maybe TRBD2 (5 bases). The CDR3 has 15 residues. Trimming cost V 5 bases and J 1 base, with 11 bases left between them. Germline V gene data show CDR1 as KGHDR and CDR2 as SFDVKD. The CDR3 reads CATSAAGSSYNEQFF. CDR3 DNA: TGTGCCACCAGTGCGGCGGGCTCTTCCTACAATGAGCAGTTCTTC.

The CDR3 sequence is CASSVGGYQDTQYF. The DNA for the CDR3 is TGTGCCAGCAGTGTGGGGGGTTACCAAGATACGCAGTATTTT. The chain couples TRBV25-1 to TRBJ2-3; tentative D call: TRBD2 (6 bases). This CDR3 has 14 amino acids. Germline V gives CDR1 MGHDK, CDR2 SYGVNS. V shed 4 bases and J shed 5 bases, with 13 bases lying between them.

The chain couples TRBV6-5 to TRBJ2-5, with 10 bases lining up with TRBD2. Trimming took 0 bases from V and 2 from J; bases not matched to a gene: 3. CDR3 length: 16 residues. CDR1 is MNHEY, CDR2 SVGAGI, per germline. This CDR3 reads CASSYSLAGGQETQYF. CDR3 in DNA: TGTGCCAGCAGTTACTCCTTAGCGGGGGGACAAGAGACCCAGTACTTC.

The V call is TRBV14, the J call TRBJ2-1; 10 bases line up with TRBD2. V lost 2 bases and J lost 4; bases outside the gene matches: 2. CDR1 and CDR2 from the germline V gene are SGHDN and FVKESK. This CDR3 comprises 15 residues. The DNA of the CDR3 is TGTGCCAGCAGCCAAACAGCGGGAGGGTACAATGAGCAGTTCTTC. This codes for CASSQTAGGYNEQFF. Variable domain in full (rest from reference TRBV14 and TRBJ2-1): EAGVTQFPSHSVIEKGQTVTLRCDPISGHDNLYWYRRVMGKEIKFLLHFVKESKQDESGMPNNRFLAERTGGTYSTLKVQPAELEDSGVYFCASSQTAGGYNEQFFGPGTRLTVL.

In nucleotides, the CDR3 is TGCGCCAGCAGCTTGGGATGGACAGGTTACGAGCAGTACTTC. Translated, it gives CASSLGWTGYEQYF. V and J are TRBV5-1 and TRBJ2-7; 7 bases match TRBD1. This CDR3 spans 14 amino acids. Germline V gene sequence: CDR1 SGHRS, CDR2 YFSETQ. The junction had 4 bases not matched to a gene; V was cut back by 0 bases and J by 4 bases.

This clone has a handful of counts. The rearrangement uses TRBV10-1 and TRBJ2-5, with 10 bases that match TRBD2. The CDR3 is 16 amino acids. Germline CDR1 reads WNHNN; CDR2 reads SYGVQD (reference sequence). V was clipped by 3 bases and J by 2 bases; unmatched bases: 6. CDR3 residues: CASSDLAGDKQETQYF. CDR3 DNA: TGCGCCAGCAGTGATCTAGCGGGGGACAAACAAGAGACCCAGTACTTC.

The CDR3 DNA reads as TGTGCCAGCAGTTTACCGGCAGGGAGCACAGATACGCAGTATTTT. It translates to CASSLPAGSTDTQYF. The gene calls are TRBV28 and TRBJ2-3; the D gene is possibly TRBD1 (5 bases). Trimming took off 2 bases at V and 0 bases at J, with 9 bases between the two ends. CDR1 and CDR2 from the germline V gene are MDHEN and SYDVKM. This CDR3 region has 15 residues.